Listed here are 21 T cell receptor beta chains from one sample, sequenced in a study of beta chain features in type 1 diabetes. Isolated RNA was reverse transcribed in full, so expressed TCRB transcripts were sequenced. This table comes from immunoSEQ multiplex PCR, and its TCRdb copy is limited to in-frame clones, with some not included. The data show more than 150,000 clones, about 13% seen once. The sequencing sample was made of central memory CD4+ T cells from blood. The origin of the receptors is a woman aged 18-35 years in good health.

This chain connects TRBV14 to TRBJ1-4; weak D call: TRBD1 (5 bases). Trimming cost V 4 bases and J 10 bases, with 13 bases left between them. The CDR3 is made up of 13 amino acids. The germline gives CDR1 SGHDN, CDR2 FVKESK. This CDR3 reads CASSRPLGGKLFF. The CDR3 DNA reads TGTGCCAGCAGCCGTCCCTTGGGGGGAAAACTGTTTTTT.

This clone was picked up a small number of times. The chain employs TRBV11-2 and TRBJ1-2; D not certain. Trimming shortened V by 2 bases and J by 1 base, and 5 bases separated the two germline ends. The CDR3 covers 13 residues. CDR1 SGHAT and CDR2 FQNNGV come from the germline V gene. The CDR3 sequence: CASSLLSNYGYTF. The CDR3 DNA reads as TGTGCCAGCAGCTTACTCAGTAACTATGGCTACACCTTC.

V is TRBV19 and J is TRBJ1-2; no clear D gene. CDR3 length: 13 amino acids. Trimming removed 6 bases at V and 8 bases at J, with 16 bases between. Germline CDR1 LNHDA, CDR2 SQIVND (reference sequence). The CDR3 protein is CASRGETVLGYTF. CDR3 coding DNA: TGTGCCAGTAGGGGCGAGACGGTCTTGGGCTACACCTTC.

This clone has only a few counts. The chain carries TRBV7-9 and TRBJ2-3; weak D call: TRBD1 (5 bases). The V end lost 3 bases, the J end lost 1 base, and 11 bases lay between the germline ends. The CDR3 is made up of 15 amino acids. Germline loops: CDR1 SEHNR, CDR2 FQNEAQ (reference sequence). DNA for the CDR3: TGTGCCAGCAGCTTCAGGGAATTAGGCACAGATACGCAGTATTTT. Residues: CASSFRELGTDTQYF.

The chain recombines TRBV7-9 with TRBJ1-2; D gene ambiguous. The CDR3 extends over 13 amino acids. Germline values: CDR1 SEHNR, CDR2 FQNEAQ (reference sequence). V dropped 5 bases and J dropped 2 bases, with 9 bases sitting between them. CDR3 sequence: CASSVLLNYGYTF. The CDR3 bases are TGTGCCAGCAGCGTCCTCCTCAACTATGGCTACACCTTC.

This clone occurred a few times. The gene calls are TRBV18 and TRBJ1-1; no reliable D call. V shed 3 bases and J shed 2 bases, with 10 bases lying between them. This CDR3 region has 14 residues. Germline V gene sequence: CDR1 KGHSH, CDR2 LQKENI. The CDR3 loop reads CASSPSAGNTEAFF. Written as DNA, the CDR3 is TGTGCCAGCTCACCGTCAGCAGGAAACACTGAAGCTTTCTTT.

V gene TRBV6-6 combines with J gene TRBJ2-1, with a weak D call TRBD2 (5 bases). The CDR3 loop spans 13 amino acids. Germline lookup yields CDR1 MNHNY and CDR2 SVGAGI (reference sequence). Between the trimmed V and J ends, which lost 6 bases and 3 bases, there was a span of 9 bases. The CDR3, as DNA: TGTGCCAGCAGGTCCGGGGTCTACAATGAGCAGTTCTTC. Translating gives CASRSGVYNEQFF.

This clone has only a few counts. The genes are TRBV9 and TRBJ2-3, with D maybe TRBD1 (5 bases). The CDR3 is made up of 13 amino acids. Looked up from germline, CDR1 is SGDLS and CDR2 is YYNGEE. V was cut by 2 bases and J by 7 bases, with 11 bases left in between. The CDR3: CASSVDSSNTQYF. CDR3 DNA: TGTGCCAGCAGCGTCGACAGCTCCAATACGCAGTATTTT.

This rearrangement joins TRBV7-2 to TRBJ2-7, with TRBD2 matching over 8 bases. CDR1 is SGHTA and CDR2 is FQGNSA in the germline V gene. The CDR3 has 15 residues. V lost 4 bases and J lost 6; bases outside the gene matches: 11. The CDR3: CASSSRDSGMGEQYF. The CDR3 DNA follows: TGTGCCAGCAGCTCCCGTGATAGCGGGATGGGCGAGCAGTACTTC.

The V call is TRBV10-3, the J call TRBJ2-3; the match to TRBD2 covers 14 bases. The CDR3 covers 16 residues. V dropped 6 bases and J dropped 3; count of bases not matched to a gene: 5. Germline V lookup: CDR1 ENHRY, CDR2 SYGVKD. The CDR3 DNA reads TGTGCCATCAGCACAGGGACTAGCGGGAGAACAGATACGCAGTATTTT. It specifies CAISTGTSGRTDTQYF.

This chain joins TRBV29-1 and TRBJ1-2; 9 bases agree with TRBD1. In germline, CDR1 is SQVTM, CDR2 ANQGSEA. The V segment lost 7 bases and the J segment 7 bases; nucleotides outside the gene matches: 10. The CDR3 spans 13 residues. For the CDR3, the DNA is TGCAGCGCTAAACAGGGGGCGCCGGGTGGCTACACCTTC. Translating it yields CSAKQGAPGGYTF.

There are a few counts of this clone. The chain recombines TRBV28 with TRBJ2-7; TRBD2 aligns across 9 bases. This CDR3 is built from 15 residues. Germline CDR1 reads MDHEN; CDR2 reads SYDVKM. The V segment lost 8 bases and the J segment 2 bases; nucleotides outside the gene matches: 10. CDR3 in amino acids: CASFPAASGTYEQYF. Here the CDR3 DNA reads TGTGCCAGCTTTCCTGCTGCTAGCGGGACCTACGAGCAGTACTTC.

This clone was seen a few times. This rearrangement joins TRBV7-3 to TRBJ1-5; possible D gene TRBD1, 5 bases. Germline V CDR1 and CDR2: SGHTA, FQGTGA. Trimming pared 1 base from V and 7 bases from J, leaving 8 bases between. CDR3 length: 13 residues. CDR3: CASSLMQGQPQHF. CDR3 DNA sequence: TGTGCCAGCAGCTTAATGCAGGGACAGCCCCAGCATTTT.

J is TRBJ1-4 and V is TRBV7-9; TRBD1 agrees at 7 bases. Trimming at V came to 3 bases and at J to 8 bases, leaving 6 bases not matched to a gene. The CDR3 is 14 residues long. CDR1 is SEHNR, CDR2 FQNEAQ, per germline (reference sequence). The CDR3 DNA reads as TGTGCCAGCAGCTTCACAGGGGTTGGGGAAAAACTGTTTTTT. Protein product: CASSFTGVGEKLFF.

This clone appeared a few times. The chain has TRBV7-9 and TRBJ1-1, with 8 bases lining up with TRBD1. Per germline, CDR1 SEHNR and CDR2 FQNEAQ (reference sequence). J lost 10 bases, V lost 5 bases, and 6 bases had no gene match. CDR3 length equals 12 residues. The CDR3 loop reads CASSISDRGAFF. CDR3 coding DNA: TGTGCCAGCAGCATAAGTGACAGGGGAGCTTTCTTT.

As DNA, the CDR3 is TGCGCCAGCAGTATGGACAGGGTCCAAGAGACCCAGTACTTC. Translation gives CASSMDRVQETQYF. The rearrangement links TRBV5-1 to TRBJ2-5, with 8 bases identical to TRBD1. V was pared by 5 bases and J by 1 base, with 4 bases of the junction left unmatched. There are 14 residues in the CDR3. The V gene's germline CDR1 is SGHRS and CDR2 YFSETQ.

This clone was seen more than once but under ten times. This chain links TRBV6-6 with TRBJ1-1; D is perhaps TRBD1 (5 bases). The V gene lost 5 bases and the J gene lost 1 base, with 8 bases spanning the gap. This CDR3 contains 13 residues. Germline-derived CDR1 and CDR2 are MNHNY and SVGAGI (reference sequence). The CDR3 is CASSQTGNTEAFF. For the CDR3, the DNA is TGTGCCAGCAGTCAAACAGGGAACACTGAAGCTTTCTTT.

A few counts support this clone. The V and J genes are TRBV18 and TRBJ1-5; the D is unclear. The CDR3 covers 15 residues. Germline loops: CDR1 KGHSH, CDR2 LQKENI. V was cut by 6 bases and J by 2 bases, with 14 bases left in between. The CDR3 is CASSPASSGNQPQHF. The DNA for the CDR3 is TGTGCCAGCTCCCCAGCATCGAGCGGCAATCAGCCCCAGCATTTT.

This clone has a count of ten or more. The chain employs TRBV27 and TRBJ1-5; no definite D call. Germline V gene data show CDR1 as MNHEY and CDR2 as SMNVEV (reference sequence). Trimming shortened V by 0 bases and J by 7 bases, and 7 bases separated the two germline ends. This CDR3 is 13 amino acids long. CDR3 in amino acids: CASSLSPAQPQHF. CDR3 coding DNA: TGTGCCAGCAGTTTATCCCCTGCGCAGCCCCAGCATTTT.

A single count supports this clone. The chain links TRBV6-4 to TRBJ2-6, with D tentatively TRBD2 (7 bases). The CDR3 covers 16 residues. V dropped 3 bases and J dropped 4 bases, with 13 bases sitting between them. The V gene's germline CDR1 is MRHNA and CDR2 SNTAGT. The DNA for the CDR3 is TGTGCCAGCAGTGATTTCGCGGGGGCCGGGGCCAACGTCCTGACTTTC. Encoded protein: CASSDFAGAGANVLTF.

Only a few counts were recorded for this clone. This chain joins TRBV10-3 and TRBJ2-1; D is perhaps TRBD2 (5 bases). The CDR3 runs to 14 residues. CDR1 and CDR2 from the germline V gene are ENHRY and SYGVKD. V dropped 5 bases and J dropped 9 bases, with 17 bases sitting between them. DNA of the CDR3: TGTGCCATCAGTCGGGGTGGGCTCAACGTTGAGCAGTTCTTC. Translation: CAISRGGLNVEQFF.